Listed here are 19 T cell receptor beta chains from one sample, sequenced in a study of T-cell reconstitution after alpha-beta-depleted transplantation in children. Unique molecular identifiers were used in preparing the TCRbeta library. TCRdb ran MiXCR on the PCR reads and lists one entry per CDR3 protein. This table holds approximately 400,000 distinct CDR3 sequences, 11% found once. Material: PBMCs from the stem cell graft donor, obtained from the stem cell graft. The receptor set was obtained from a human donor who donated a stem cell graft to a child with acute myeloid leukemia.

This clonotype was found a few times. This chain uses TRBV20-1 with TRBJ2-7, with TRBD2 identical over 10 bases. Germline trimming cut 6 bases from V and 2 bases from J; bases unmatched to any gene: 7. The CDR3 is made up of 14 amino acids. CDR1 is DFQATT and CDR2 is SNEGSKA in the germline V gene (reference sequence). For the CDR3, the DNA is TGCAGTGCGGCCAGCGGGAGGGCCCCCTACGAGCAGTACTTC. It codes for CSAASGRAPYEQYF.

J is TRBJ2-3 and V is TRBV4-2, with a weak D call TRBD2 (5 bases). Germline loops: CDR1 LGHNA, CDR2 YNFKEQ. The length of the CDR3 is 14 residues. V lost 1 base and J 1 base, leaving 6 bases between the germline ends. The CDR3 sequence: CASSQVEGTDTQYF. The DNA of the CDR3 is TGTGCCAGCAGCCAAGTGGAGGGCACAGATACGCAGTATTTT.

This clonotype occurred a few times. The J gene is TRBJ2-2, the V gene TRBV20-1, with 7 nucleotides matching TRBD2. Trimming took 0 bases from V and 5 from J; bases not matched to a gene: 0. Germline CDR1 DFQATT, CDR2 SNEGSKA (reference sequence). The CDR3 has 13 residues. This CDR3 reads CSAREGGTGELFF. The CDR3 coding sequence is TGCAGTGCTAGAGAGGGGGGGACCGGGGAGCTGTTTTTT.

This clonotype was counted only a few times. V usage is TRBV5-5 and J usage is TRBJ2-3; no definite D call. The V gene's germline CDR1 is SGHKS and CDR2 YYEKEE (reference sequence). The length of the CDR3 is 14 residues. V was shortened by 0 bases and J by 6 bases, with 11 bases between the two germline ends. The CDR3 DNA is TGTGCCAGCAGCTTGGTTGGTAGTTATGATACGCAGTATTTT. As protein: CASSLVGSYDTQYF.

The rearrangement uses TRBV5-6 and TRBJ2-1, with 10 nucleotides matching TRBD1. CDR1 and CDR2 (germline): SGHDT, YYEEEE. V gave up 0 bases and J gave up 5 bases; unmatched junction bases: 8. The CDR3 sequence is 17 residues long. This CDR3 is CASSLELGGQGDNEQFF. The CDR3 coding sequence is TGTGCCAGCAGCTTGGAATTAGGAGGACAGGGGGACAATGAGCAGTTCTTC.

This clonotype showed up just a few times. This rearrangement joins TRBV20-1 to TRBJ2-7, with D maybe TRBD1 (6 bases). V was pared by 3 bases and J by 3 bases, with 9 bases between. This CDR3 contains 12 residues. Germline assignment: CDR1 DFQATT and CDR2 SNEGSKA (reference sequence). The CDR3 DNA is TGCAGTGCTAGTCGAGGGGGCTACGAGCAGTACTTC. Its protein is CSASRGGYEQYF.

In regard to this clonotype: An end of the junction does not agree with germline; a read error may underlie this. V is TRBV4-1 and J is TRBJ1-5; unclear D gene. This CDR3 region has 15 residues. CDR1 and CDR2 (germline): MGHRA, YSYEKL. CDR3 protein: CASTQDGEGNQPQHF. In DNA, the CDR3 is TGCGCCAGCACCCAAGACGGGGAGGGCAATCAGCCCCAGCATTTT.

Many counts were recorded for this clonotype. V usage is TRBV20-1 and J usage is TRBJ1-1, with D hard to call. The CDR3 covers 12 residues. The germline V gene has CDR1 DFQATT and CDR2 SNEGSKA (reference sequence). Between the trimmed V and J ends, which lost 3 bases and 5 bases, there was a span of 10 bases. As DNA, the CDR3 is TGCAGTGCTAGGGGCAGGTGGACTGAAGCTTTCTTT. Its protein is CSARGRWTEAFF.

This clonotype came up a few times. The J gene is TRBJ2-6, the V gene TRBV27; tentative D call: TRBD2 (5 bases). Germline assignment: CDR1 MNHEY and CDR2 SMNVEV (reference sequence). V was cut by 2 bases and J by 0 bases, with 8 bases left in between. This CDR3 region has 16 residues. CDR3 residues: CASSLLGDSGANVLTF. The DNA of the CDR3 is TGTGCCAGCAGTTTACTCGGGGACTCTGGGGCCAACGTCCTGACTTTC.

This clonotype was seen ten or more times. The chain employs TRBV12-3 or TRBV12-4 and TRBJ2-1, with TRBD2 as a possible D gene (7 bases). CDR3 length: 13 residues. The ends were cut back, 6 bases at V and 8 bases at J, with 14 bases in the middle. This chain's CDR3 is CASRASGTHEQFF. As DNA, the CDR3 is TGTGCCAGCAGAGCGAGCGGGACACATGAGCAGTTCTTC.

This clonotype occurred a few times. V and J are TRBV3-1 and TRBJ2-3, with TRBD2 matching 13 bases. Germline V gene lookup returns CDR1 LGHDT and CDR2 YNNKEL (reference sequence). The CDR3 extends over 18 amino acids. V lost 0 bases and J lost 3; bases outside the gene matches: 6. The CDR3 DNA follows: TGTGCCAGCAGCCAAGAAACTAGCGGGAGGGCCTTGACAGATACGCAGTATTTT. Amino acids: CASSQETSGRALTDTQYF.

This clonotype was recorded a few times. This chain joins TRBV2 and TRBJ1-6; D may be TRBD1 (5 bases). Trimming cost V 3 bases and J 6 bases, with 15 bases left between them. CDR3 length equals 16 residues. Germline V gene data show CDR1 as SNHLY and CDR2 as FYNNEI. CDR3 protein: CASSEGPLRRNSPLHF. CDR3 nucleotide sequence: TGTGCCAGCAGTGAGGGACCTCTGCGGCGTAATTCACCCCTCCACTTT.

The chain links TRBV4-2 to TRBJ2-5; 8 positions agree with TRBD1. The CDR3 is 15 amino acids. J lost 2 bases, V lost 4 bases, and 6 bases had no gene match. Germline CDR1 is LGHNA and CDR2 is YNFKEQ. The DNA of the CDR3 is TGTGCCAGCAGCCCGGGACAGGACCAACAAGAGACCCAGTACTTC. Encoded protein: CASSPGQDQQETQYF.

This chain uses TRBV12-3 or TRBV12-4 with TRBJ2-1, with D possibly called TRBD1 or TRBD2 (5 bases each). This CDR3 spans 15 amino acids. V was shortened by 3 bases and J by 3 bases, with 12 bases between the two germline ends. The CDR3 nucleotides read TGTGCCAGCAGTTTTTTGGTGGGGGACTACAATGAGCAGTTCTTC. Its protein is CASSFLVGDYNEQFF.

This clonotype was seen more than once but under ten times. This chain connects TRBV21-1 to TRBJ1-6; TRBD1 is the table's D call and was not checked against the DNA. TRBV21-1 is classified as a pseudogene. CDR3 length: 16 amino acids. The CDR3 sequence: CATKPGQGPPDSPLHF. The CDR3 DNA sequence: TGTGCCACCAAGCCGGGACAAGGACCCCCCGATTCACCCCTCCACTTT.

The V gene is TRBV7-2, the J gene TRBJ2-1; perhaps TRBD1 as D (6 bases). CDR1 is SGHTA and CDR2 is FQGNSA in the germline V gene. CDR3 length equals 17 residues. With 2 bases removed from V and 2 bases from J, the gap between germline ends came to 16 bases. CDR3 region: CASSLNQGFGAYNEQFF. The CDR3, as DNA: TGTGCCAGCAGCTTAAACCAGGGGTTCGGAGCCTACAATGAGCAGTTCTTC.

A few counts support this clonotype. The chain has TRBV7-2 and TRBJ2-7, with no clear D. Germline values: CDR1 SGHTA, CDR2 FQGNSA. This CDR3 has 14 amino acids. Trimming took 4 bases from V and 2 from J, leaving 12 bases between them. The CDR3: CASSWGPETYEQYF. The CDR3, as DNA: TGTGCCAGCAGCTGGGGTCCAGAAACCTACGAGCAGTACTTC. Full variable domain (remainder filled in from reference TRBV7-2 and TRBJ2-7): GAGVSQSPSNKVTEKGKDVELRCDPISGHTALYWYRQSLGQGLEFLIYFQGNSAPDKSGLPSDRFSAERTGGSVSTLTIQRTQQEDSAVYLCASSWGPETYEQYFGPGTRLTVT.

In its sample, this clonotype was seen a few times. The V and J genes are TRBV6-2 or TRBV6-3 and TRBJ2-7; D possibly uses TRBD1 or TRBD2 (5 bases each). Germline CDR1 MNHEY, CDR2 SVGEGT. There are 16 residues in the CDR3. The V end lost 2 bases, the J end lost 0 bases, and 14 bases lay between the germline ends. CDR3 amino acids: CASSYGSGRFSYEQYF. DNA for the CDR3: TGTGCCAGCAGTTACGGTTCGGGGCGCTTCTCCTACGAGCAGTACTTC.

This clonotype was observed at least ten times. The CDR3 DNA reads TGCAGTGCCGTTACCGGGGATACGCAGTATTTT. Its protein is CSAVTGDTQYF. This rearrangement joins TRBV20-1 to TRBJ2-3; no firm D call. Germline lookup yields CDR1 DFQATT and CDR2 SNEGSKA (reference sequence). Deletions cut 6 bases from V and 6 bases from J, with 10 bases between. The CDR3 has 11 amino acids.